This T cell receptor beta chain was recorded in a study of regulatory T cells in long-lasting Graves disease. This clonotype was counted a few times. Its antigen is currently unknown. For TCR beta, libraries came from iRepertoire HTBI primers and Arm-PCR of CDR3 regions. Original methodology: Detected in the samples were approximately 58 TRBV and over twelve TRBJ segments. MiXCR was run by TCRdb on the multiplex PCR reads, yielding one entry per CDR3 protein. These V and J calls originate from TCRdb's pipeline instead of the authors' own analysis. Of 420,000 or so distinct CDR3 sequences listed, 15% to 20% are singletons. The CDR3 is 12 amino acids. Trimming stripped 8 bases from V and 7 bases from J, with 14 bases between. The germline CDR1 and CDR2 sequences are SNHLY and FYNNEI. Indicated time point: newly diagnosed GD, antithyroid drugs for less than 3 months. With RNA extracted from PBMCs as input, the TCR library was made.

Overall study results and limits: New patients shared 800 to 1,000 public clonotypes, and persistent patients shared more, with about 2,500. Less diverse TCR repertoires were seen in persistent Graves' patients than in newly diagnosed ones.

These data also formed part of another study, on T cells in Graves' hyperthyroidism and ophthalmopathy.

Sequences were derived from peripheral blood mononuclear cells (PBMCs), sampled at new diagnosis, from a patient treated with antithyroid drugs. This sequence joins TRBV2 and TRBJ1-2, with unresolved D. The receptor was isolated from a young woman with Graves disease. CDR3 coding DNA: TGTGCCAGCGCCTACACCTCGGGTGGCTACACCTTC. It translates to CASAYTSGGYTF.